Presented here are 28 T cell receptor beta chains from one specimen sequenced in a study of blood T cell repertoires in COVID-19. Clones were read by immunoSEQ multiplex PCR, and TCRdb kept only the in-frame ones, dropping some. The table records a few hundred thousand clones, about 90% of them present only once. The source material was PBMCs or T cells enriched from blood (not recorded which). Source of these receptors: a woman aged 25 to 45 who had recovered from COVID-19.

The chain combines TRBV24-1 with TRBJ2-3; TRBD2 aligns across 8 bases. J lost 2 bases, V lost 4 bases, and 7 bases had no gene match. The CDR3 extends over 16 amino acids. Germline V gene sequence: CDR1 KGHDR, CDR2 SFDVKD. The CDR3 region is CATSEPRRGATDTQYF. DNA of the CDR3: TGTGCCACCAGTGAGCCGAGGCGGGGGGCCACAGATACGCAGTATTTT.

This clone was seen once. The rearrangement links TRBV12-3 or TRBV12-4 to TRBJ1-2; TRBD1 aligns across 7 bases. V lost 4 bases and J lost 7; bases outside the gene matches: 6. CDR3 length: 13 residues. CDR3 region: CASSWDRGGGYTF. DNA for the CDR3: TGTGCCAGCAGTTGGGACAGAGGGGGTGGCTACACCTTC.

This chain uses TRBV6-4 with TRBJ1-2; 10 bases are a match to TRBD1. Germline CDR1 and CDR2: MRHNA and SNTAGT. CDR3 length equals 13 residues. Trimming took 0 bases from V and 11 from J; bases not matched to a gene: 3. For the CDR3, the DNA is TGTGCCAGCAGTGACTCGGGACAGGGGAAATACACCTTC. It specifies CASSDSGQGKYTF.

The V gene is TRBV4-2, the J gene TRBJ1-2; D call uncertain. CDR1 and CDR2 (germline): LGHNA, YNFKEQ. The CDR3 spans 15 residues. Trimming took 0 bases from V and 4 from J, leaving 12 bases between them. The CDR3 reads CASSQDPAATYGYTF. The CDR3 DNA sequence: TGTGCCAGCAGCCAAGATCCCGCAGCGACCTATGGCTACACCTTC.

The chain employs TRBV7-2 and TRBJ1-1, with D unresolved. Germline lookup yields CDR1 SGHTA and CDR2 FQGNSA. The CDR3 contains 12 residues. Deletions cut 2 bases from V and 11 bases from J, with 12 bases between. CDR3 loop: CASSLIQRVAFF. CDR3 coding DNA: TGTGCCAGCAGCTTAATACAGAGGGTGGCTTTCTTT. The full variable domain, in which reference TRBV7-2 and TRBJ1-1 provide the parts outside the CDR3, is GAGVSQSPSNKVTEKGKDVELRCDPISGHTALYWYRQSLGQGLEFLIYFQGNSAPDKSGLPSDRFSAERTGGSVSTLTIQRTQQEDSAVYLCASSLIQRVAFFGQGTRLTVV.

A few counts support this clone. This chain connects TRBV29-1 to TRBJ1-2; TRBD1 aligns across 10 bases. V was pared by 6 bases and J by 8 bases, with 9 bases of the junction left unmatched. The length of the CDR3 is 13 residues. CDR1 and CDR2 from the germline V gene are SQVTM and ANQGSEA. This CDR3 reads CSVYGTGELGYTF. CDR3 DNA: TGCAGCGTCTACGGGACAGGGGAATTGGGCTACACCTTC.

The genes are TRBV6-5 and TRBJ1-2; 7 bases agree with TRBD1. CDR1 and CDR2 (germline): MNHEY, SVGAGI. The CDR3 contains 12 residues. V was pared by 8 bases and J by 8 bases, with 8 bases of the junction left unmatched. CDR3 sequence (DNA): TGTGCCAGCGGTCCGACAGGGCTGGGCTACACCTTC. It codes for CASGPTGLGYTF.

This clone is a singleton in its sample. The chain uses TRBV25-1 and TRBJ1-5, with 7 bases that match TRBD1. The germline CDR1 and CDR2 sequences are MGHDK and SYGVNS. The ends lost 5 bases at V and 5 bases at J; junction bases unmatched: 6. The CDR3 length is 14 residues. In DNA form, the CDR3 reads TGTGCCAGCAGTCCCCGCGACAGGGATCAGCCCCAGCATTTT. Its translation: CASSPRDRDQPQHF.

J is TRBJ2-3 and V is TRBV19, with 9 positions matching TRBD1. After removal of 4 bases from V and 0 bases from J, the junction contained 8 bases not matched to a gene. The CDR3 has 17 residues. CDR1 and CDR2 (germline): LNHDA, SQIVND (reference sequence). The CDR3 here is CASSTGYRGRSTDTQYF. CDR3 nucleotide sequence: TGTGCCAGTAGTACCGGCTACAGGGGGCGAAGCACAGATACGCAGTATTTT.

CDR3 coding DNA: TGTGCCATCAGTAAATCGACAGGGGGTTATGAGACCCAGTACTTC. Its translation: CAISKSTGGYETQYF. The rearrangement joins TRBV10-3 to TRBJ2-5, with 9 nucleotides matching TRBD1. CDR3 size: 15 residues. Trimming cost V 5 bases and J 5 bases; bases outside gene matches: 9. Germline assignment: CDR1 ENHRY and CDR2 SYGVKD.

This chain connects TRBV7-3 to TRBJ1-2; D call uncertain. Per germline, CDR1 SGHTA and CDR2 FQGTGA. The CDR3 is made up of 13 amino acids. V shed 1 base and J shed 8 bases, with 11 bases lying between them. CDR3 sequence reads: CASSLSGPGGYTF. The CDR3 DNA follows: TGTGCCAGCAGCTTAAGCGGCCCTGGGGGCTACACCTTC.

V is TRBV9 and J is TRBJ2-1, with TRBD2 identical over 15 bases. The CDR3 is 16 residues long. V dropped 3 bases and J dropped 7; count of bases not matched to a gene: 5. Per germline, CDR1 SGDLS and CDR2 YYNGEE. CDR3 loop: CASSGTSGRALNEQFF. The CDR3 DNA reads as TGTGCCAGCAGCGGGACTAGCGGGAGGGCTTTAAATGAGCAGTTCTTC.

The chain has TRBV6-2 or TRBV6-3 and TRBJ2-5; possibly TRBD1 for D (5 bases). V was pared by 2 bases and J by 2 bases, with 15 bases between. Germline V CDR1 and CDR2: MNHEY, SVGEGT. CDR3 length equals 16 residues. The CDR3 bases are TGTGCCAGCAGTTACGGATACAGGAGACTGCAAGAGACCCAGTACTTC. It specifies CASSYGYRRLQETQYF.

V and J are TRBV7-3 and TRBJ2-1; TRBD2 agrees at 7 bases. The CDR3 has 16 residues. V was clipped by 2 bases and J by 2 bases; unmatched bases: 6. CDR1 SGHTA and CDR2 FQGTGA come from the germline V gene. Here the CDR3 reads CASSLSGSGAYNEQFF. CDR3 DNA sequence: TGTGCCAGCAGCTTATCTGGGAGCGGGGCCTACAATGAGCAGTTCTTC.

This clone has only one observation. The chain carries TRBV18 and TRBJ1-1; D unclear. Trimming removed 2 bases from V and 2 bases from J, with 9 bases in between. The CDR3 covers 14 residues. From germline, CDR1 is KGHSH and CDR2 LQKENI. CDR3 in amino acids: CASSPGVPNTEAFF. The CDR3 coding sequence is TGTGCCAGCTCACCAGGAGTTCCAAACACTGAAGCTTTCTTT.

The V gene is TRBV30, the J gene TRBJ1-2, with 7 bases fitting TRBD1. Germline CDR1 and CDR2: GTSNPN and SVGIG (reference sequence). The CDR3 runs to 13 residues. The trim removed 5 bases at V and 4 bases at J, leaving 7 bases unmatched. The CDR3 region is CAWHPGDSYGYTF. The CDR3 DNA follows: TGTGCCTGGCACCCCGGGGACAGCTATGGCTACACCTTC.

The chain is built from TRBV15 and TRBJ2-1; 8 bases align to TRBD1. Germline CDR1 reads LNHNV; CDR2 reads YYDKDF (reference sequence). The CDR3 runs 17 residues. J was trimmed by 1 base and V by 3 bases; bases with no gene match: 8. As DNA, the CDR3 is TGTGCCACCAGCAGCGACAGGGGCACTCAGTCCTACAATGAGCAGTTCTTC. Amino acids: CATSSDRGTQSYNEQFF. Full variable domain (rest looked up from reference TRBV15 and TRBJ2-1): DAMVIQNPRYQVTQFGKPVTLSCSQTLNHNVMYWYQQKSSQAPKLLFHYYDKDFNNEADTPDNFQSRRPNTSFCFLDIRSPGLGDTAMYLCATSSDRGTQSYNEQFFGPGTRLTVL.

Written as DNA, the CDR3 is TGTGCCAGCAGCGTGGACAGGGTTGACATTCAGTACTTC. This sequence encodes CASSVDRVDIQYF. V and J are TRBV7-3 and TRBJ2-4; 8 nucleotides agree with TRBD1. Looked up from germline, CDR1 is SGHTA and CDR2 is FQGTGA. V shed 5 bases, J shed 8 bases, and the junction held 5 bases outside the gene matches. This CDR3 region has 13 residues.

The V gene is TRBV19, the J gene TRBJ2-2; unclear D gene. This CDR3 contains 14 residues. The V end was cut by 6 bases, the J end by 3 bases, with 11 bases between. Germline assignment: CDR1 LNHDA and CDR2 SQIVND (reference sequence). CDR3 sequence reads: CASRTRRDTGELFF. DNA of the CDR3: TGTGCCAGTAGAACCAGGCGCGACACCGGGGAGCTGTTTTTT. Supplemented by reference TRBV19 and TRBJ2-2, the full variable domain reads DGGITQSPKYLFRKEGQNVTLSCEQNLNHDAMYWYRQDPGQGLRLIYYSQIVNDFQKGDIAEGYSVSREKKESFPLTVTSAQKNPTAFYLCASRTRRDTGELFFGEGSRLTVL.

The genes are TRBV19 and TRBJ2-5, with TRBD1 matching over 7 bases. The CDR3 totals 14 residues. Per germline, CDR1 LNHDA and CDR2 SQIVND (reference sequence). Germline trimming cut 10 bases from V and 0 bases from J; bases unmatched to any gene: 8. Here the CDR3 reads CATKDRVHQETQYF. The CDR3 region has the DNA TGTGCCACAAAAGACAGGGTACACCAAGAGACCCAGTACTTC.

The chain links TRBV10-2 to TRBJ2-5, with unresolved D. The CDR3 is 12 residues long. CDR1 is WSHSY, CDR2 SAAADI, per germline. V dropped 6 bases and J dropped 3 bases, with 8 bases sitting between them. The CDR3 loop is CASSLGEETQYF. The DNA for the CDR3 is TGCGCCAGCAGCCTAGGAGAAGAGACCCAGTACTTC.

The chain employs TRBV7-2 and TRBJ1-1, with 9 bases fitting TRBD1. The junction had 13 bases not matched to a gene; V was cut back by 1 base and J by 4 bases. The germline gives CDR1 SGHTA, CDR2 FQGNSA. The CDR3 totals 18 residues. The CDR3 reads CASSLEGPGQGWSTEAFF. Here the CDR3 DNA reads TGTGCCAGCAGCTTAGAGGGGCCGGGACAGGGCTGGAGCACTGAAGCTTTCTTT. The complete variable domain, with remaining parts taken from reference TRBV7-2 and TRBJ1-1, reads GAGVSQSPSNKVTEKGKDVELRCDPISGHTALYWYRQSLGQGLEFLIYFQGNSAPDKSGLPSDRFSAERTGGSVSTLTIQRTQQEDSAVYLCASSLEGPGQGWSTEAFFGQGTRLTVV.

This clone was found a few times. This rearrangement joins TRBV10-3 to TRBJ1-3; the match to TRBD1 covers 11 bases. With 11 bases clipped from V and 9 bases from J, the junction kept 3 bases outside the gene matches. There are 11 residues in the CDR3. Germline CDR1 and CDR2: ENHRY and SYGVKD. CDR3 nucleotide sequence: TGTGCCTCGGGACAGGGGGTCACCATATATTTT. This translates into CASGQGVTIYF.

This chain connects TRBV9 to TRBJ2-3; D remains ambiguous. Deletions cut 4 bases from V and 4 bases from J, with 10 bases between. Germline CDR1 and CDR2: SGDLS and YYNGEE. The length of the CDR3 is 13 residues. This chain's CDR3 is CASSFRGADTQYF. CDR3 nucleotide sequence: TGTGCCAGCAGCTTCAGAGGCGCAGATACGCAGTATTTT.

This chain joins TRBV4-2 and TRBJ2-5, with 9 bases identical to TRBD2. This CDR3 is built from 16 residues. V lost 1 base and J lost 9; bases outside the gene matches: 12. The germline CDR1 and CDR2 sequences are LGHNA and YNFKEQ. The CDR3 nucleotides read TGTGCCAGCAGCCAAGTCTCATCACTAGCGGGCGAGGCCCAGTACTTC. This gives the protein CASSQVSSLAGEAQYF.

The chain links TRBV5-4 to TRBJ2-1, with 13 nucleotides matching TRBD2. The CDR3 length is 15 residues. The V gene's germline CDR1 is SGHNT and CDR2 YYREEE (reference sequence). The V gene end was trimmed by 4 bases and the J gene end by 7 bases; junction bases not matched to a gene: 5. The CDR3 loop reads CASSRLAGGQNEQFF. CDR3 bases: TGTGCCAGCAGCCGACTAGCGGGAGGACAGAATGAGCAGTTCTTC.

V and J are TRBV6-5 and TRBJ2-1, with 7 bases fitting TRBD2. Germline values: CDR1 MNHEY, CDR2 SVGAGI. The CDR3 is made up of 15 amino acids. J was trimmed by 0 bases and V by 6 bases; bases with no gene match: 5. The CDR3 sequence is CASRNGGDSYNEQFF. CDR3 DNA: TGTGCCAGCAGAAATGGGGGGGACTCCTACAATGAGCAGTTCTTC.

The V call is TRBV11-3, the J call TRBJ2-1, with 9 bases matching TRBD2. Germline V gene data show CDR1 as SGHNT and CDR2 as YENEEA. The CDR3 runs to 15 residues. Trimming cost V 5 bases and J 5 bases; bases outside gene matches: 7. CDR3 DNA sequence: TGTGCCAGCAGCCCCCGGCGGGGGGGCCACAATGAGCAGTTCTTC. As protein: CASSPRRGGHNEQFF.